This T cell receptor (beta chain) was retrieved from a study of blood T cell repertoires in COVID-19. Germline CDR1 and CDR2: MNHEY and SMNVEV (reference sequence). The ends lost 7 bases at V and 2 bases at J; junction bases unmatched: 7. This CDR3 contains 14 residues. Data came from immunoSEQ multiplex PCR; TCRdb stores just in-frame clones and leaves some out. The sample shows 200,000 to 300,000 clones, 88% of them seen only once. This receptor was obtained from a woman in her forties with acute COVID-19. The rearrangement links TRBV27 to TRBJ1-2, with TRBD1 identical over 7 bases. Material: PBMCs or T cells enriched from blood (not recorded which). The CDR3 is CASKKLGQNYGYTF. The CDR3, as DNA: TGTGCCAGCAAGAAATTGGGACAGAACTATGGCTACACCTTC.